Listed below are T cell receptor beta chains from one sample, sequenced in a study of T-cell memory formation after mild COVID-19. One entry per CDR3 protein results from TCRdb running MiXCR on the 5' RACE reads. This sample carries 200,000 to 250,000 distinct CDR3 sequences, roughly a tenth of them seen once, and the ten largest clones take 22%. Sequenced sample: PBMCs or a T cell subset sorted from them (not recorded which). All receptors derive from a man younger than 35 who had mild COVID-19 (a few samples of this study predate the infection). Cell type and time point are not known. Each CDR3 is given with its conserved first and last residue. The order of the fields is J gene, V gene, CDR3 protein.

TRBJ1-2 TRBV5-1 CASSSTTSGGGYTF
TRBJ2-2 TRBV20-1 CSAIYTGELFF
TRBJ2-3 TRBV5-1 CASSLDRISTDTQYF
TRBJ1-2 TRBV24-1 CATTADGYGYTF
TRBJ2-2 TRBV10-3 CAILDRGGELFF
TRBJ2-3 TRBV10-1 CASARDRTDTQYF
TRBJ2-3 TRBV4-2 CASNPLGGGLTDTQYF
TRBJ1-1 TRBV3-1 CASSQEAGAEAFF
TRBJ2-3 TRBV29-1 CSVSGPTPDTQYF
TRBJ2-1 TRBV5-4 CASSWNSYNEQFF
TRBJ2-3 TRBV5-1 CASKEGTGSTDTQYF
TRBJ2-4 TRBV19 CASSWRTKEAKNIQYF
TRBJ2-7 TRBV6-2/TRBV6-3 CASSSRLYEQYF
TRBJ1-1 TRBV12-3/TRBV12-4 CASSLGPGQGGNTEAFF
TRBJ2-1 TRBV5-1 CASSLVSHEQFF
TRBJ2-5 TRBV6-2/TRBV6-3 CASSQAGGGETQYF
TRBJ1-2 TRBV6-5 CASSLGRNYGYTF
TRBJ2-5 TRBV9 CASSAGDRAKETQYF
TRBJ2-2 TRBV29-1 CSVLLPGQGAAGELFF
TRBJ1-2 TRBV12-3/TRBV12-4 CASSLAGAYGYTF
TRBJ2-1 TRBV15 CATSRAGGTGFRNEQFF
TRBJ2-2 TRBV7-3 CASSLLAVNTGELFF
TRBJ2-5 TRBV5-1 CASSPGGSRETQYF
TRBJ2-3 TRBV7-8 CASRTLESGADTQYF
TRBJ2-7 TRBV12-3/TRBV12-4 CASSLRLALREQYF
TRBJ2-2 TRBV5-4 CASSPTGGGLTGELFF
TRBJ2-5 TRBV7-9 CASTDLWAETQYF
TRBJ1-3 TRBV7-3 CASSSGLGNTIYF
TRBJ1-2 TRBV19 CASQANHRGTNYGYTF
TRBJ1-2 TRBV7-2 CASSWSSGVDGYTF
TRBJ1-2 TRBV5-5 CASNPGQGRWDGYTF
TRBJ2-7 TRBV5-1 CASSRDGVEQYF
TRBJ2-6 TRBV28 CASSSHDTGANVLTF
TRBJ2-3 TRBV28 CATEGFRTDTQYF
TRBJ2-1 TRBV5-1 CASSKPGGENEQFF
TRBJ2-5 TRBV18 CASSPGKQETQYF
TRBJ2-5 TRBV6-5 CASSRSGGSGETQYF
TRBJ1-1 TRBV27 CASSWGGGDTEAFF
TRBJ1-5 TRBV25-1 CASRGLNNQPQHF
TRBJ1-1 TRBV28 CASSFRGSEAFF
TRBJ1-1 TRBV6-2/TRBV6-3 CASSYSMSNTEAFF